This T cell receptor beta chain was identified in a study of T cells after yellow fever vaccination. Study as a whole: Preparing low-cell-number fractions relied on SMART-Seq v4 Ultra Low Input. Broader study findings: Within FACS-sorted repertoires, abundant clonotypes contaminating from the bulk population could be present. In post-booster samples, most primary-vaccination clones reappeared (approximately 95% CD4, approximately 91% CD8).

In its sample, this clonotype was seen many times. What it binds is not known. TCRdb re-analysed the 5' RACE reads in MiXCR, keeping a single row per CDR3 protein. The repertoire has 300,000 to 400,000 distinct CDR3 sequences, roughly 6.1% of them found once; the top ten carry about 15%. This CDR3 region has 15 residues. The V and J ends lost 2 bases and 8 bases, in that order; junction bases with no gene match: 7. Germline loops: CDR1 KGHSH, CDR2 LQKENI. J is TRBJ1-4 and V is TRBV18; 8 bases line up with TRBD1. The sequence derives from a man aged 30-40 years who received the YFV17D yellow fever vaccine. The sample was PBMCs, taken 5 days after the yellow fever booster vaccination. DNA of the CDR3: TGTGCCAGCTCACCAGCCCAGGGGGCGAGCGAAAAACTGTTTTTT. Amino acids: CASSPAQGASEKLFF.